This TCR beta chain was recorded in a study of metastatic and nonmetastatic thyroid tumors. Study at large: Patients with malignant and benign thyroid disease provided blood and tumor or nodule tissue, whose repertoires were compared.

Until they underwent thyroid surgery, no patient had received any treatment. This clone was detected many times. Its antigen is not known. Authors' data handling: Built for papillary thyroid cancer, a distant-metastasis classifier drew on CDR3 differences across clinicopathological groups. TCRdb ran MiXCR on the PCR reads. The authors' filters were not applied to this entry. The sample yields 20,000 to 25,000 clones, roughly 16% seen once. The study, taken as a whole, reports: Reportedly, malignant thyroid tumors had significantly higher TCR beta diversity than benign nodules, in blood and tumor.

The CDR3 runs to 13 residues. V lost 4 bases to trimming and J lost 2 bases, with 9 bases between them. The germline gives CDR1 GTSNPN, CDR2 SVGIG (reference sequence). The J gene is TRBJ1-5, the V gene TRBV30; D may be TRBD1 (5 bases). The material sequenced was tumor tissue. The receptor was derived from a female donor with papillary thyroid cancer or a benign thyroid nodule (not recorded which). Some clones in this sample may be carry-over from other donors' samples. For the CDR3, the DNA is TGTGCCTGGACTAGGGGTGGCAATCAGCCCCAGCATTTT. Translating gives CAWTRGGNQPQHF.